What follows describes a single TCR beta chain. What it binds is unknown. Despite likely unrecorded immune exposures, the donors were nominally healthy at the time of sampling. There are 14 residues in the CDR3. Trimming pared 6 bases from V and 0 bases from J, leaving 13 bases between. Germline CDR1 and CDR2: SQVTM and ANQGSEA. These data belong to a study of cytomegalovirus exposure and HLA in healthy donors. General study findings and limits: Reportedly, diagnosis of cytomegalovirus status by the classifier showed high specificity and sensitivity. Likely technical artifact: a cluster of highly shared sequence variants.

PCR amplification relied on 60 Vbeta primers (plus 13 Jbeta primers). Repertoires were generated with immunoSEQ multiplex PCR, while TCRdb's copy carries only in-frame clones and drops some. This sample has about 210,000 clones, with over 70% found just once. Source material: PBMCs. The genes are TRBV29-1 and TRBJ2-3; D is unresolved. This clonotype was sampled from a man aged 35 to 55 in good health and CMV-seropositive. As DNA, the CDR3 is TGCAGCGTCCTGCGCAGGCTAAGCACAGATACGCAGTATTTT. Amino acids: CSVLRRLSTDTQYF.